This T cell receptor beta chain emerged from a study of OX40 agonist ivuxolimab in advanced cancers. Study as a whole: Patients were treated with intravenous ivuxolimab, dosed at 0.01 to 10 mg/kg and infused every 2 weeks. Mean age approximately 66 years, range roughly 23 to 79; approximately 80% male. Three patients, one with hepatocellular carcinoma and two with cutaneous melanoma, achieved partial responses.

TCRdb keeps only in-frame clones here, not all; method: immunoSEQ multiplex PCR. Of about 110,000 clones in the sample, approximately 90% are singletons; the top ten hold around 0.47%. Trimming left V 2 bases short and J 1 base short, with 5 bases between. The CDR3 has 13 amino acids. Germline V gene data show CDR1 as SGHTA and CDR2 as FQGNSA. The chain combines TRBV7-2 with TRBJ1-1; no firm D call. This clonotype was sampled from an adult with an advanced solid tumor such as melanoma, head and neck, liver or kidney cancer. This material consisted of CD4+ or CD8+ T cells sorted from blood, taken in a trial of the OX40 agonist ivuxolimab. The CDR3 nucleotides read TGTGCCAGCAGCTTATCAGCGAACACTGAAGCTTTCTTT. Protein: CASSLSANTEAFF. Using reference TRBV7-2 and TRBJ1-1 for the parts outside the CDR3, the full variable domain is GAGVSQSPSNKVTEKGKDVELRCDPISGHTALYWYRQSLGQGLEFLIYFQGNSAPDKSGLPSDRFSAERTGGSVSTLTIQRTQQEDSAVYLCASSLSANTEAFFGQGTRLTVV.